The 10 T cell receptor beta chains reported below all come from one sample, sequenced in a study of blood T cell repertoires in COVID-19. Assay: immunoSEQ multiplex PCR; the TCRdb copy retains only in-frame clones and omits some. The data show approximately 300,000 clones, roughly 82% seen once. What was sequenced was peripheral blood. The receptors come from a woman aged 45-59 years with acute or convalescent COVID-19.

The V call is TRBV24-1, the J call TRBJ1-1; tentatively, D is TRBD1 (6 bases). V was clipped by 3 bases and J by 7 bases, with 14 bases between them. Per the germline V gene, CDR1 is KGHDR and CDR2 is SFDVKD. This CDR3 is built from 14 residues. In DNA form, the CDR3 reads TGTGCCACCAGTGATAAGACAGGAAGGGGTGAAGCTTTCTTT. Translated: CATSDKTGRGEAFF.

Concerning this clone itself: One junction end does not reproduce the germline sequence, and a read error may be involved. The J gene is TRBJ2-7, the V gene TRBV14; D remains unclear. CDR1 SGHDN and CDR2 FVKESK come from the germline V gene. The CDR3 has 13 amino acids. The CDR3 region is CASSKDLQSEQYF. For the CDR3, the DNA is TGTGCCAGCAGCAAAGACCTACAGAGCGAGCAGTACTTC.

This chain links TRBV27 with TRBJ2-7; 9 bases are shared with TRBD2. V gave up 4 bases and J gave up 0 bases; unmatched junction bases: 1. Germline lookup yields CDR1 MNHEY and CDR2 SMNVEV (reference sequence). CDR3 size: 14 residues. The CDR3 loop reads CASSWTSDSYEQYF. DNA of the CDR3: TGTGCCAGCAGTTGGACTAGCGACTCCTACGAGCAGTACTTC.

This chain connects TRBV6-5 to TRBJ1-1, with a possible D match to TRBD1 (5 bases). CDR3 length: 12 residues. Germline CDR1 MNHEY, CDR2 SVGAGI. V lost 11 bases, J lost 6 bases, and 16 bases lay in between. In nucleotides, the CDR3 is TGTGCCGCCTCAGGGTCCGTCTCTGAAGCTTTCTTT. Its translation is CAASGSVSEAFF.

The V and J genes are TRBV9 and TRBJ2-2; tentatively, D is TRBD1 (6 bases). The length of the CDR3 is 17 residues. With 5 bases removed from V and 0 bases from J, the gap between germline ends came to 17 bases. From germline, CDR1 is SGDLS and CDR2 YYNGEE. The chain's CDR3 is CASRNSPGVPNTGELFF. CDR3 DNA sequence: TGTGCCAGCAGGAATTCCCCAGGGGTTCCGAACACCGGGGAGCTGTTTTTT.

The rearrangement joins TRBV28 to TRBJ1-5; 8 bases line up with TRBD1. J was trimmed by 0 bases and V by 5 bases; bases with no gene match: 12. The CDR3 loop spans 18 amino acids. Germline CDR1 is MDHEN and CDR2 is SYDVKM. CDR3 region: CASSRPGQDFYSNQPQHF. As DNA, the CDR3 is TGTGCCAGCAGTAGACCGGGACAGGACTTCTATAGCAATCAGCCCCAGCATTTT.

There are many counts of this clone. The chain combines TRBV28 with TRBJ1-1, with a possible D match to TRBD1 (5 bases). The CDR3 has 13 amino acids. The V gene lost 2 bases and the J gene lost 6 bases, with 10 bases spanning the gap. Looked up from germline, CDR1 is MDHEN and CDR2 is SYDVKM. The CDR3 here is CASSLVGRAEAFF. The CDR3 bases are TGTGCCAGCAGTTTAGTGGGCAGGGCTGAAGCTTTCTTT.

This clone was found a few times. This chain links TRBV15 with TRBJ2-7; TRBD2 is a possible D gene (5 bases). Germline V gives CDR1 LNHNV, CDR2 YYDKDF (reference sequence). V shed 0 bases and J shed 3 bases, with 18 bases lying between them. The CDR3 has 17 amino acids. The CDR3 region is CATSRDAAGDRRYEQYF. The CDR3 DNA reads as TGTGCCACCAGCAGAGATGCCGCCGGGGATCGGCGCTACGAGCAGTACTTC.

The V gene is TRBV7-3, the J gene TRBJ2-7; a weak D match, TRBD2 (6 bases). The germline CDR1 and CDR2 sequences are SGHTA and FQGTGA. This CDR3 has 13 residues. Trimming cost V 2 bases and J 5 bases, with 10 bases left between them. CDR3 DNA: TGTGCCAGCAGCTTAGGAGGGTACGACGAGCAGTACTTC. Its protein is CASSLGGYDEQYF.

The rearrangement links TRBV3-1 (or the pseudogene TRBV3-2) to TRBJ2-1; D gene uncertain. CDR1 is LGHDT, CDR2 YNNKEL, per germline (reference sequence). This CDR3 contains 13 residues. Trimming left V 1 base short and J 9 bases short, with 10 bases between. The CDR3 sequence: CASSQAGRGEQFF. The DNA of the CDR3 is TGTGCCAGCAGCCAAGCCGGTCGCGGTGAGCAGTTCTTC.